A selection of T cell receptor beta chains follows, all from one sample in a study of beta chain features in type 1 diabetes. Here immunoSEQ multiplex PCR was the method, and the copy in TCRdb shows in-frame clones only, minus some. Of 300,000 to 400,000 clones listed, about 10% were seen once; the top ten hold over 0.45%. Sequencing input: central memory CD4+ T cells from blood. Source of these receptors: a young man with type 1 diabetes. CDR3s include the opening cysteine and the closing phenylalanine or tryptophan. A D gene is named only where the DNA matches it firmly. Some rows mark clone size as missing; the rest say once, few, many or name a class of expanded clone.

size	V	J	length	D	CDR3	DNA
few	TRBV5-1	TRBJ2-3	15	TRBD2	CASSSGLAETDTQYF	TGCGCCAGCAGCTCTGGACTAGCGGAGACAGATACGCAGTATTTT
-	TRBV29-1	TRBJ2-7	12	TRBD1	CSARTGNYEQYF	TGCAGCGCTCGGACAGGGAACTACGAGCAGTACTTC
few	TRBV6-1	TRBJ2-7	18	TRBD1	CASSAGQWSSPFSYEQYF	TGTGCCAGCAGTGCGGGACAGTGGTCATCCCCTTTCTCCTACGAGCAGTACTTC
many	TRBV28	TRBJ2-7	15	TRBD1	CASSLLGTGGYEQYF	TGTGCCAGCAGTCTCCTAGGGACAGGAGGCTACGAGCAGTACTTC
few	TRBV29-1	TRBJ2-1	15	TRBD1	CSVGQGKRTDNEQFF	TGCAGCGTGGGACAGGGGAAAAGGACGGACAATGAGCAGTTCTTC
-	TRBV12-5	TRBJ2-3	12	-	CASGSTVNTQYF	TGTGCTAGTGGTTCTACAGTAAATACGCAGTATTTT
-	TRBV5-1	TRBJ2-1	16	TRBD2	CASSPRTSGSGRGEFF	TGCGCCAGCAGCCCACGGACTAGCGGGAGTGGAAGGGGGGAGTTCTTC
many	TRBV2	TRBJ2-5	14	-	CASTQQGGDETQYF	TGTGCCAGCACCCAACAGGGAGGGGATGAGACCCAGTACTTC
-	TRBV18	TRBJ2-5	13	-	CASSRTEEETQYF	TGTGCCAGCTCACGGACGGAGGAAGAGACCCAGTACTTC
few	TRBV6-6	TRBJ2-7	11	-	CASSSPEEQYF	TGTGCCAGCAGTAGTCCGGAAGAGCAGTACTTC
few	TRBV5-1	TRBJ2-7	15	TRBD1	CASRPGGGTDYEQYF	TGCGCCAGCAGGCCAGGGGGCGGAACCGACTACGAGCAGTACTTC
many	TRBV11-2	TRBJ1-1	17	TRBD1	CASSFSLRTGGNTEAFF	TGTGCCAGCAGCTTCTCGCTCCGGACAGGGGGGAACACTGAAGCTTTCTTT
once	TRBV5-1	TRBJ1-3	15	-	CASSLVGDRGNTIYF	TGCGCCAGCAGCTTGGTAGGGGATAGGGGAAACACCATATATTTT
few	TRBV27	TRBJ1-1	12	-	CASSLWGGEAFF	TGTGCCAGCAGTTTATGGGGAGGGGAAGCTTTCTTT
few	TRBV28	TRBJ2-1	15	TRBD1	CASSLPPGQSNEQFF	TGTGCCAGCAGTCTACCTCCGGGACAGAGCAATGAGCAGTTCTTC
few	TRBV10-3	TRBJ2-3	14	-	CAIKGGSSTDTQYF	TGTGCCATCAAGGGGGGTTCCAGCACAGATACGCAGTATTTT
few	TRBV27	TRBJ1-1	18	-	CASSLSTLRLTMNTEAFF	TGTGCCAGCAGTTTATCGACCCTAAGGCTGACTATGAACACTGAAGCTTTCTTT
many	TRBV14	TRBJ2-7	14	-	CASSQGEPRYEQYF	TGTGCCAGCAGCCAAGGTGAACCCCGATACGAGCAGTACTTC
few	TRBV10-3	TRBJ2-7	13	TRBD2	CAIALAGSYEQYF	TGTGCCATCGCCCTAGCGGGAAGCTACGAGCAGTACTTC
-	TRBV5-1	TRBJ2-3	16	-	CASSRRAVDSTDTQYF	TGCGCCAGCAGCCGGAGAGCGGTAGATAGCACAGATACGCAGTATTTT